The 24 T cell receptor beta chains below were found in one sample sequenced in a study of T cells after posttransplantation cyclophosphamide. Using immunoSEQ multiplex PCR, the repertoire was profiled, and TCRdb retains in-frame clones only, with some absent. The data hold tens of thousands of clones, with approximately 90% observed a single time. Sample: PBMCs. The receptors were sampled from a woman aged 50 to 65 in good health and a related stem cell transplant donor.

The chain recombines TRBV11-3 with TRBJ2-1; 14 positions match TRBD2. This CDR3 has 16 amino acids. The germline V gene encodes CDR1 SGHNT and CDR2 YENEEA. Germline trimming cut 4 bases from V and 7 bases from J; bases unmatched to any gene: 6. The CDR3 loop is CASSSGTSGSGNEQFF. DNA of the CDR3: TGTGCCAGCAGCTCCGGGACTAGCGGGAGTGGGAATGAGCAGTTCTTC.

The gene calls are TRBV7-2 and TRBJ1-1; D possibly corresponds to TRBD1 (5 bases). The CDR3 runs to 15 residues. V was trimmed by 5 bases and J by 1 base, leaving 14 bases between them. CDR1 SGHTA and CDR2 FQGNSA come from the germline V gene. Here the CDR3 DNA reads TGTGCCAGCAGCCCGATGATCGGACAGAACACTGAAGCTTTCTTT. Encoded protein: CASSPMIGQNTEAFF.

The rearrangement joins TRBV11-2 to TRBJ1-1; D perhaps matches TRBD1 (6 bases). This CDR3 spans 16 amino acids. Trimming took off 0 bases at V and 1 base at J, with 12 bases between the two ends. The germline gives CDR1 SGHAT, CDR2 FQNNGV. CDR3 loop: CASSLDFGGPNTEAFF. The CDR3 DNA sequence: TGTGCCAGCAGCTTAGATTTCGGGGGGCCGAACACTGAAGCTTTCTTT.

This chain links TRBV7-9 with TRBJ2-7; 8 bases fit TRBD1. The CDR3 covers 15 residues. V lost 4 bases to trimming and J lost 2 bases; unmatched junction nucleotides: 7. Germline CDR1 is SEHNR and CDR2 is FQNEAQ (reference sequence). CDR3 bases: TGTGCCAGCAGCTCAGTGAACAGGGGGGCCTACGAGCAGTACTTC. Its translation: CASSSVNRGAYEQYF. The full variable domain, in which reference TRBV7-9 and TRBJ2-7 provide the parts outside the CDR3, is DTGVSQNPRHKITKRGQNVTFRCDPISEHNRLYWYRQTLGQGPEFLTYFQNEAQLEKSRLLSDRFSAERPKGSFSTLEIQRTEQGDSAMYLCASSSVNRGAYEQYFGPGTRLTVT.

The DNA of the CDR3 is TGTGCCAGCAGCTTAGTGGGGGGGCTGGGTTCCTATGGCTACACCTTC. Translation: CASSLVGGLGSYGYTF. The V and J genes are TRBV7-2 and TRBJ1-2; D is perhaps TRBD1 (6 bases). The CDR3 has 16 amino acids. The V end was cut by 1 base, the J end by 4 bases, with 16 bases between. CDR1 is SGHTA, CDR2 FQGNSA, per germline.

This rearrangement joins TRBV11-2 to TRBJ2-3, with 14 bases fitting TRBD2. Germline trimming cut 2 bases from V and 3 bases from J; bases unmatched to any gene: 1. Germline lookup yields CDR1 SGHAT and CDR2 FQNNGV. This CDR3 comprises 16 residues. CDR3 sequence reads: CASSLRLAGGTDTQYF. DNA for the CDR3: TGTGCCAGCAGCTTACGACTAGCGGGAGGGACAGATACGCAGTATTTT.

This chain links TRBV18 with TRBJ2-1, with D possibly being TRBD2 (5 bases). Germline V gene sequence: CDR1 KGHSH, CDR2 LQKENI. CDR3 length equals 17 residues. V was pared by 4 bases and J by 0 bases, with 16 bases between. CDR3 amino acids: CASSRLREFLSYNEQFF. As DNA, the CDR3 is TGTGCCAGCTCACGACTTAGGGAGTTTCTCTCCTACAATGAGCAGTTCTTC.

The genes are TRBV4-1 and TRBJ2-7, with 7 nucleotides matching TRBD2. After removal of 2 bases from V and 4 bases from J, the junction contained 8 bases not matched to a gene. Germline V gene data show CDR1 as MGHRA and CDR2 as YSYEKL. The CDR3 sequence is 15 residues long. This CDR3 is CASSQRGGEGYEQYF. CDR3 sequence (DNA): TGCGCCAGCAGCCAACGTGGGGGGGAGGGGTACGAGCAGTACTTC.

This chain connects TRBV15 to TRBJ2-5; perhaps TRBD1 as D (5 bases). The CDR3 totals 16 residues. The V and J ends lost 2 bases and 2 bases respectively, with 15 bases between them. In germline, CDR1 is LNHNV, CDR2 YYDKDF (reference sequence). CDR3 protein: CATSRPEGVEQETQYF. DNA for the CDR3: TGTGCCACCAGCAGACCGGAAGGGGTCGAACAAGAGACCCAGTACTTC.

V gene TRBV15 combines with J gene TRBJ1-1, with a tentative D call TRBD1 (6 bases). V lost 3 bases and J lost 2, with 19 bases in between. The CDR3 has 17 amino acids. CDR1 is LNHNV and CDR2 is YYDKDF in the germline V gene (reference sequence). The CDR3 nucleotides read TGTGCCACCAGCAGGGCTGCTTGGACAGAGAAAAACACTGAAGCTTTCTTT. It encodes CATSRAAWTEKNTEAFF.

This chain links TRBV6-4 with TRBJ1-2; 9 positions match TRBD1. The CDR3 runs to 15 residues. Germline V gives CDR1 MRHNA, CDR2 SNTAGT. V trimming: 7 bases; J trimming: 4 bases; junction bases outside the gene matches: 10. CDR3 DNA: TGTGCCAGCAATACACATGACAGGGGGGGCTATGGCTACACCTTC. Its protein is CASNTHDRGGYGYTF.

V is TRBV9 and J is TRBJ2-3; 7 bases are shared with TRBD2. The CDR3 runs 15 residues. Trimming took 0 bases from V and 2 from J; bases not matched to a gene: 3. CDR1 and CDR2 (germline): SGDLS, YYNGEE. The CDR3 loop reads CASSVASGFTDTQYF. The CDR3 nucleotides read TGTGCCAGCAGCGTAGCTAGCGGCTTCACAGATACGCAGTATTTT.

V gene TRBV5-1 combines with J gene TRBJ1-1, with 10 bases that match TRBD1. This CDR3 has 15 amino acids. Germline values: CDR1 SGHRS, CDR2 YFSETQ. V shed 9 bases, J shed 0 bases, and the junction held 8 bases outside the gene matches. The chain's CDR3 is CATSGTGEMNTEAFF. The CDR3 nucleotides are TGCGCCACCTCCGGGACAGGGGAGATGAACACTGAAGCTTTCTTT. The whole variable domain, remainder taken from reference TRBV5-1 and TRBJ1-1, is KAGVTQTPRYLIKTRGQQVTLSCSPISGHRSVSWYQQTPGQGLQFLFEYFSETQRNKGNFPGRFSGRQFSNSRSEMNVSTLELGDSALYLCATSGTGEMNTEAFFGQGTRLTVV.

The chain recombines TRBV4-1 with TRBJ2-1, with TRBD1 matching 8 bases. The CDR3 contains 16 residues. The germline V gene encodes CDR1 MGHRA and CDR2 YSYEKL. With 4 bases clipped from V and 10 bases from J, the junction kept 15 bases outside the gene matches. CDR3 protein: CASSRPSRQGYEEQFF. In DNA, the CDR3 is TGCGCCAGCAGCCGACCGTCCAGACAGGGGTACGAAGAGCAGTTCTTC.

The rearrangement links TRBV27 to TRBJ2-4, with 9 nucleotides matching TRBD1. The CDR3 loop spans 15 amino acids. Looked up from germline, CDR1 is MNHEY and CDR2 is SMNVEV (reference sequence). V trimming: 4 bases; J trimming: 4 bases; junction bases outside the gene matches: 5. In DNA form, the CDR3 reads TGTGCCAGCAGTTCACCGGGACAGGGTAAAAACATTCAGTACTTC. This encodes CASSSPGQGKNIQYF.

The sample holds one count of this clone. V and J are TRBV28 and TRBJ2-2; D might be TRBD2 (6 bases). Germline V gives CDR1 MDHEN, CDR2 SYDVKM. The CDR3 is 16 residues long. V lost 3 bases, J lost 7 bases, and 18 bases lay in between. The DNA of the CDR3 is TGTGCCAGCAGTTTTGGTAGTCGCGGGATTGGCGGGGAGCTGTTTTTT. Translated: CASSFGSRGIGGELFF.

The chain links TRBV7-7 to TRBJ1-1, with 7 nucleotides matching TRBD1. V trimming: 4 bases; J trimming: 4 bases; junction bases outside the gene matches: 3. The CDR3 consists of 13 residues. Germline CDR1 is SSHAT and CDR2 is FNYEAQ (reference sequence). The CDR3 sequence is CASSSRQGTEAFF. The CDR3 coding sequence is TGTGCCAGCAGCTCCCGACAGGGCACTGAAGCTTTCTTT. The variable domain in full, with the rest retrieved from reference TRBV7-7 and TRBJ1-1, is GAGVSQSPRYKVTKRGQDVTLRCDPISSHATLYWYQQALGQGPEFLTYFNYEAQPDKSGLPSDRFSAERPEGSISTLTIQRTEQRDSAMYRCASSSRQGTEAFFGQGTRLTVV.

CDR3 bases: TGTGCCAGCAGTTCCCGGGACAGGGGGCTAGGCTACACCTTC. Its translation is CASSSRDRGLGYTF. The chain recombines TRBV28 with TRBJ1-2, with 12 bases aligning to TRBD1. Trimming removed 4 bases from V and 8 bases from J; junction bases left unmatched: 5. The CDR3 covers 14 residues. Germline CDR1 is MDHEN and CDR2 is SYDVKM.

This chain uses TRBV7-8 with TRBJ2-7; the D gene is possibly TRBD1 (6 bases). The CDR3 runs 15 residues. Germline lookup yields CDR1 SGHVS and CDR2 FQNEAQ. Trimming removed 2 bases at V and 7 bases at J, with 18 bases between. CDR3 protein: CASSLQSDSVREQYF. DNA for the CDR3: TGTGCCAGCAGCTTACAGTCGGACAGCGTGAGAGAGCAGTACTTC.

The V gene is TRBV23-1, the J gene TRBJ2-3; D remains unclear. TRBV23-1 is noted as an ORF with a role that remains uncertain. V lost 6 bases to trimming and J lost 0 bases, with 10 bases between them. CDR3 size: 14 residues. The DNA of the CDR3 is TGCGCCAGCAGGTATCGACTTAGCACAGATACGCAGTATTTT. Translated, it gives CASRYRLSTDTQYF.

The CDR3 region is CASSPLAQGVSGNTIYF. The DNA for the CDR3 is TGTGCCAGCAGCCCCCTTGCACAGGGGGTGAGTGGAAACACCATATATTTT. The V and J genes are TRBV14 and TRBJ1-3; 8 bases line up with TRBD1. The germline CDR1 and CDR2 sequences are SGHDN and FVKESK. This CDR3 is 17 amino acids long. The V segment lost 4 bases and the J segment 3 bases; nucleotides outside the gene matches: 11.

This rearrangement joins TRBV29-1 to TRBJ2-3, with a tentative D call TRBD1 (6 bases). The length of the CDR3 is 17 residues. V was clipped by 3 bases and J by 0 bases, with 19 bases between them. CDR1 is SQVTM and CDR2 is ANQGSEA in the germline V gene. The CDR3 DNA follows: TGCAGCGTTGAGGCGGCCGGGACACCCCTTAGCACAGATACGCAGTATTTT. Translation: CSVEAAGTPLSTDTQYF.

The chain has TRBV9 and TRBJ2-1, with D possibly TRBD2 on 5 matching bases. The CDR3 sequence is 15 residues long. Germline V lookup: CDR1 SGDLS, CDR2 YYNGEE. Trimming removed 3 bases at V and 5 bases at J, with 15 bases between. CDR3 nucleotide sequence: TGTGCCAGCAGCGATTTGGGAGCGGTTCACAATGAGCAGTTCTTC. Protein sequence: CASSDLGAVHNEQFF.

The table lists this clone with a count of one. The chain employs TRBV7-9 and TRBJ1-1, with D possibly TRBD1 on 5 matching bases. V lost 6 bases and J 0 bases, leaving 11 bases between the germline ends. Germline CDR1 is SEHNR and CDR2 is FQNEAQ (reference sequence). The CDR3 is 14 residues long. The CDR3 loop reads CASSFWGVNTEAFF. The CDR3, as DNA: TGTGCCAGCAGTTTTTGGGGGGTGAACACTGAAGCTTTCTTT.